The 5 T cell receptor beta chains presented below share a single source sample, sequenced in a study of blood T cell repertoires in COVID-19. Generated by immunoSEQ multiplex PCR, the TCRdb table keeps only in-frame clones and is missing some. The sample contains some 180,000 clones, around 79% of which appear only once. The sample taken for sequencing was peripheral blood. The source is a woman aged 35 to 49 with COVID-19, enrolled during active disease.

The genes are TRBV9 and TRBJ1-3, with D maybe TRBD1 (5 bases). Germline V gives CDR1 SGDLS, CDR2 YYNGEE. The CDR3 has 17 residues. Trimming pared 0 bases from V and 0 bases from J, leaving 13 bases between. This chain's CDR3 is CASSVASGSRSGNTIYF. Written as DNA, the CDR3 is TGTGCCAGCAGCGTAGCTTCAGGGTCTCGCTCTGGAAACACCATATATTTT. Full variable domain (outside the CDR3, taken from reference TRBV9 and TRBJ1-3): DSGVTQTPKHLITATGQRVTLRCSPRSGDLSVYWYQQSLDQGLQFLIQYYNGEERAKGNILERFSAQQFPDLHSELNLSSLELGDSALYFCASSVASGSRSGNTIYFGEGSWLTVV.

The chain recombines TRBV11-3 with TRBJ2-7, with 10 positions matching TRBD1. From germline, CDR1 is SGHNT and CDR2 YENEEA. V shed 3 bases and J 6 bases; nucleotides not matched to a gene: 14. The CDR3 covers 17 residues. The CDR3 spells CASSFCSGGQGICEQYF. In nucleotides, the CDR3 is TGTGCCAGCAGCTTTTGTAGTGGGGGACAGGGGATCTGCGAGCAGTACTTC.

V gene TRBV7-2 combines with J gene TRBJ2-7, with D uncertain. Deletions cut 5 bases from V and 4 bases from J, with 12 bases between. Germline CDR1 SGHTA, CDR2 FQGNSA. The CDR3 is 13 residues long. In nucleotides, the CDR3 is TGTGCCAGCAGCCCGATGACTGTATACGAGCAGTACTTC. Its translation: CASSPMTVYEQYF.

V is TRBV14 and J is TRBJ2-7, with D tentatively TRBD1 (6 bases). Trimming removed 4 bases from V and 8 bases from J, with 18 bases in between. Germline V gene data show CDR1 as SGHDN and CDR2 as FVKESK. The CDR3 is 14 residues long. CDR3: CASSPRGGEKKQYF. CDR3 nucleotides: TGTGCCAGCAGCCCCAGGGGTGGGGAAAAAAAGCAGTACTTC.

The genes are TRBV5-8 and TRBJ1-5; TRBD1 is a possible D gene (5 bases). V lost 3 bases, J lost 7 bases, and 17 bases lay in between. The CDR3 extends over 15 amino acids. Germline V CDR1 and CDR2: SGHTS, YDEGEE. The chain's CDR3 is CASSSRGGTGQPQHF. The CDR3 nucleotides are TGTGCCAGCAGCTCCCGGGGAGGGACCGGACAGCCCCAGCATTTT.